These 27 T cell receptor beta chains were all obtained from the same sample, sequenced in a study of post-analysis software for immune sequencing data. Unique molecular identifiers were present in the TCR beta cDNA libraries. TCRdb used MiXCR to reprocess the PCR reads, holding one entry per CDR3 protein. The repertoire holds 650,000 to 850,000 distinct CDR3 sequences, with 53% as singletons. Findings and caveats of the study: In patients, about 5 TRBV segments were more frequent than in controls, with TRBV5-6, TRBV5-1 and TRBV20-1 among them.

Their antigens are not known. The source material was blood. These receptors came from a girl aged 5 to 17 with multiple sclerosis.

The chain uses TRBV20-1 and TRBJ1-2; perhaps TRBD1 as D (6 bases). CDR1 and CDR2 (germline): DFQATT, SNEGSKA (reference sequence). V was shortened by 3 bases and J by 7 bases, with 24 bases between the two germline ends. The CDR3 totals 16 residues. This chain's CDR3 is CSASSELDGGRGGYTF. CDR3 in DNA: TGCAGTGCTAGTTCGGAGTTGGACGGGGGGCGCGGTGGCTACACCTTC.

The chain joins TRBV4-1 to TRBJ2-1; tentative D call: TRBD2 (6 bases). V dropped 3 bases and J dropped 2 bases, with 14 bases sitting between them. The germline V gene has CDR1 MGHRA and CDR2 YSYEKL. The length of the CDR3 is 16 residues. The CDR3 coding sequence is TGCGCCAGCAGCCATGGTGGGAGGAATGCCTACAATGAGCAGTTCTTC. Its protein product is CASSHGGRNAYNEQFF.

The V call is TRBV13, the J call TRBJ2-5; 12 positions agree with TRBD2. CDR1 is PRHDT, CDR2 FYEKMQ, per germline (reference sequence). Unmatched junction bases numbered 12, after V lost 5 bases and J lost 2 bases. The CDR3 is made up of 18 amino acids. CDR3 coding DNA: TGTGCCAGCAGCCCTACTAGCGGGAGGCCCTCTTGGCAAGAGACCCAGTACTTC. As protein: CASSPTSGRPSWQETQYF.

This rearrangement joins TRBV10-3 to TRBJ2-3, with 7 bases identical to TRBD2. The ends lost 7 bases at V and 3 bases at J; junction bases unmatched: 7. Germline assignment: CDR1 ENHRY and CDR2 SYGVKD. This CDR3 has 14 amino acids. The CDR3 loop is CAIKPSGPTDTQYF. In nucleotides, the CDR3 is TGTGCCATCAAACCTAGCGGTCCTACAGATACGCAGTATTTT.

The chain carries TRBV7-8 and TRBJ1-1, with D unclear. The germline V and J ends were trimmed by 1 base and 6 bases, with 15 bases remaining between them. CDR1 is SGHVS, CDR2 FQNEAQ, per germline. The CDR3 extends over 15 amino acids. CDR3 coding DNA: TGTGCCAGCAGCTTAGGACCGACCCTTGGGGCTGAAGCTTTCTTT. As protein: CASSLGPTLGAEAFF.

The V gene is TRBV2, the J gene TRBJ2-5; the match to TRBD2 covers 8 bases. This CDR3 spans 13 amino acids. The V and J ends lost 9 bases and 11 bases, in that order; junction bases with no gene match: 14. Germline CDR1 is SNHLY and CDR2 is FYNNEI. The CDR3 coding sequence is TGTGCCAGTAGACTAGCGCCTGGCAATGAGCAGTACTTC. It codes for CASRLAPGNEQYF.

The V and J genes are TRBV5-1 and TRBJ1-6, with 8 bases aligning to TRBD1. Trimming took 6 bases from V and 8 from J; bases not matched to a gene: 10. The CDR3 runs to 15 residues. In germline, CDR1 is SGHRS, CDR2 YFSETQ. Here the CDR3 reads CASTSQGARDSPLHF. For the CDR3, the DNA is TGCGCCAGCACCTCTCAGGGGGCGCGAGATTCACCCCTCCACTTT.

The CDR3 DNA sequence: TGCAGCGGCCGAGCAGATACGCAGTATTTT. Its translation is CSGRADTQYF. The chain couples TRBV29-1 to TRBJ2-3; no reliable D call. This CDR3 has 10 amino acids. Germline CDR1 reads SQVTM; CDR2 reads ANQGSEA. Trimming cost V 7 bases and J 4 bases, with 6 bases left between them.

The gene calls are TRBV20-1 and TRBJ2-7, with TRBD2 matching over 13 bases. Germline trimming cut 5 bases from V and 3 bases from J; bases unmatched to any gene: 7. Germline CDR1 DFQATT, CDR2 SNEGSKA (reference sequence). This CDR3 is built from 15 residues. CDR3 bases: TGCAGTGCTGGCGGGGGACTAGCGGGATTCTACGAGCAGTACTTC. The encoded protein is CSAGGGLAGFYEQYF.

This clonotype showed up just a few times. The CDR3 loop is CASSIVKARRETQYF. CDR3 DNA sequence: TGTGCCAGTAGTATAGTGAAGGCTAGAAGGGAGACCCAGTACTTC. This sequence joins TRBV19 and TRBJ2-5; D unresolved. V lost 1 base and J lost 5, with 14 bases in between. This CDR3 region has 15 residues. Per germline, CDR1 LNHDA and CDR2 SQIVND (reference sequence).

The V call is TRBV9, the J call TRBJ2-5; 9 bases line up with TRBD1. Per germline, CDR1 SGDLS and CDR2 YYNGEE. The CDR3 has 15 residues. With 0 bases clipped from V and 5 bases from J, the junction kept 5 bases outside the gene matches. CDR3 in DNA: TGTGCCAGCAGCGTAGGGGACAGGGCGAAGGAGACCCAGTACTTC. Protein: CASSVGDRAKETQYF. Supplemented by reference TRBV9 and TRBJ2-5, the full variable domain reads DSGVTQTPKHLITATGQRVTLRCSPRSGDLSVYWYQQSLDQGLQFLIQYYNGEERAKGNILERFSAQQFPDLHSELNLSSLELGDSALYFCASSVGDRAKETQYFGPGTRLLVL.

CDR3 DNA: TGCAGTGCTAGGGTTCCTAGCGGGGGGGCCTACAATGAGCAGTTCTTC. Its protein product is CSARVPSGGAYNEQFF. V and J are TRBV20-1 and TRBJ2-1; 12 bases map to TRBD2. Per the germline V gene, CDR1 is DFQATT and CDR2 is SNEGSKA (reference sequence). V shed 3 bases and J 2 bases; nucleotides not matched to a gene: 5. The CDR3 runs 16 residues.

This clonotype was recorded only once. As DNA, the CDR3 is TGCAGTGCCCCAGGGAAAAACACCGGGGAGCTGTTTTTT. Protein product: CSAPGKNTGELFF. This chain links TRBV20-1 with TRBJ2-2; D might be TRBD1 (5 bases). The V gene's germline CDR1 is DFQATT and CDR2 SNEGSKA (reference sequence). The CDR3 totals 13 residues. Trimming removed 6 bases at V and 2 bases at J, with 10 bases between.

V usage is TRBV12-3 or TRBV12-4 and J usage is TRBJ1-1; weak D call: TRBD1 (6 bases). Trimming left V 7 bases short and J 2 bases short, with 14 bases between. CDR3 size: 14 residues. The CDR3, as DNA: TGTGCCAGCACTCCGGGACACGCAAACACTGAAGCTTTCTTT. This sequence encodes CASTPGHANTEAFF.

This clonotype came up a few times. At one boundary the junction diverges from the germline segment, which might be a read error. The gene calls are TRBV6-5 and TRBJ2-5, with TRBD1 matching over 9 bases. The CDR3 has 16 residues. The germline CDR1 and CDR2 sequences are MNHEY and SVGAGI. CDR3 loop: CASNYSLGTGRETQYF. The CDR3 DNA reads TGTGCCAGCAATTACTCGCTAGGGACAGGGCGGGAGACCCAGTACTTC.

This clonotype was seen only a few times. The CDR3: CSGSGGLSYEQYF. In DNA, the CDR3 is TGCAGTGGCTCGGGAGGGCTCTCCTACGAGCAGTACTTC. This rearrangement joins TRBV20-1 to TRBJ2-7, with 8 bases aligning to TRBD2. The J segment lost 0 bases and the V segment lost 7 bases, leaving 5 bases of the junction unmatched. Germline lookup yields CDR1 DFQATT and CDR2 SNEGSKA (reference sequence). The CDR3 is 13 amino acids.

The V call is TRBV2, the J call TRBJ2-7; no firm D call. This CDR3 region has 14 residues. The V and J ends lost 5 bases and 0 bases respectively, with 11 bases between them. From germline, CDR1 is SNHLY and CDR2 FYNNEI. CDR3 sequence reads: CASSRMDSSYEQYF. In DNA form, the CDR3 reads TGTGCCAGCAGTAGGATGGATAGCTCCTACGAGCAGTACTTC. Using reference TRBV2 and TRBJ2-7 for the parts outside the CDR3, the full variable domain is EPEVTQTPSHQVTQMGQEVILRCVPISNHLYFYWYRQILGQKVEFLVSFYNNEISEKSEIFDDQFSVERPDGSNFTLKIRSTKLEDSAMYFCASSRMDSSYEQYFGPGTRLTVT.

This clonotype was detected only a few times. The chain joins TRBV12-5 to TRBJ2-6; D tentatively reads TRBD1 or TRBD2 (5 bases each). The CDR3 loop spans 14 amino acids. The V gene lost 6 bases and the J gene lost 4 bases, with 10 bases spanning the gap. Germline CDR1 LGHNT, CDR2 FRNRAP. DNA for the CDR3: TGTGCTAGTGGAAGAGGGGACGGGGCCAACGTCCTGACTTTC. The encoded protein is CASGRGDGANVLTF. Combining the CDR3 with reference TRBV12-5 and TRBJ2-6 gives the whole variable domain DARVTQTPRHKVTEMGQEVTMRCQPILGHNTVFWYRQTMMQGLELLAYFRNRAPLDDSGMPKDRFSAEMPDATLATLKIQPSEPRDSAVYFCASGRGDGANVLTFGAGSRLTVL.

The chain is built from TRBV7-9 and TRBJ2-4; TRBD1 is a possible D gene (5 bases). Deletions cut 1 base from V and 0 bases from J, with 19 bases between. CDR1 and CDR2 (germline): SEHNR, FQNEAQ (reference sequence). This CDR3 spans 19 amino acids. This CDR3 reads CASSLDHRRKTLAKNIQYF. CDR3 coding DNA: TGTGCCAGCAGCTTAGACCACAGGCGGAAAACCCTAGCCAAAAACATTCAGTACTTC.

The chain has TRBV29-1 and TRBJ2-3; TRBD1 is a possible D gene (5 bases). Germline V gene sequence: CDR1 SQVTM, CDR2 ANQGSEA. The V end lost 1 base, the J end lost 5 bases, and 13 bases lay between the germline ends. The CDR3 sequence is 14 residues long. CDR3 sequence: CSVEGFVGVDTQYF. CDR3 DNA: TGCAGCGTTGAAGGTTTCGTAGGGGTAGATACGCAGTATTTT.

CDR3 coding DNA: TGTGCCAGCAGCAAAAGCGGGAGGGCGGTCATTCAGTACTTC. Translating it yields CASSKSGRAVIQYF. The V call is TRBV12-3 or TRBV12-4, the J call TRBJ2-4, with 10 bases lining up with TRBD2. V dropped 6 bases and J dropped 9; count of bases not matched to a gene: 8. The CDR3 is made up of 14 amino acids.

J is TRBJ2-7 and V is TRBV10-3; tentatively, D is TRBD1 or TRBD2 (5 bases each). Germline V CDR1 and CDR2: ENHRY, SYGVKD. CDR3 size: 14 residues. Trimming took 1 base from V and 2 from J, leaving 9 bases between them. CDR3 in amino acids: CAISEFQGAYEQYF. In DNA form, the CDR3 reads TGTGCCATCAGTGAGTTTCAGGGAGCCTACGAGCAGTACTTC.

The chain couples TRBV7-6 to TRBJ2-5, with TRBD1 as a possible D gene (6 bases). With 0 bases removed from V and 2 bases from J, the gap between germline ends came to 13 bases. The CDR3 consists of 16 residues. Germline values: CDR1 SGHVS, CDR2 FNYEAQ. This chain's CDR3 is CASSLASRTVQETQYF. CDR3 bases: TGTGCCAGCAGCTTAGCTAGTAGGACAGTACAAGAGACCCAGTACTTC.

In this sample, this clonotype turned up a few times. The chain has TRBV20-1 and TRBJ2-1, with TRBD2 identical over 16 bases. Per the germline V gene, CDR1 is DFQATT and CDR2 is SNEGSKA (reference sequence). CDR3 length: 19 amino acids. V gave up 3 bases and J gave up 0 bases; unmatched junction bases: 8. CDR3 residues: CSARVGLAGGPGSYNEQFF. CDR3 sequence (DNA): TGCAGTGCTAGGGTGGGACTAGCGGGAGGGCCGGGCTCCTACAATGAGCAGTTCTTC.

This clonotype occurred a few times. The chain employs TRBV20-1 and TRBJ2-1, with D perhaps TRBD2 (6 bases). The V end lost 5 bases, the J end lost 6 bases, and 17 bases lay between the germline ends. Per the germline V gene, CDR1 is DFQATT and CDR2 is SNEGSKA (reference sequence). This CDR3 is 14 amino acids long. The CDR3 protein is CSASPGLPGNEQFF. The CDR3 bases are TGCAGTGCTTCCCCGGGACTCCCAGGCAATGAGCAGTTCTTC.

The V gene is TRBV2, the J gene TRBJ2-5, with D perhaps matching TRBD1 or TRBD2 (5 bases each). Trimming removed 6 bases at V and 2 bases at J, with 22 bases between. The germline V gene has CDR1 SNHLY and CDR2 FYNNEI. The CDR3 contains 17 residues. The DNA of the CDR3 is TGTGCCAGCAGGAGGGCTATTACGGCAGGGAGACAAGAGACCCAGTACTTC. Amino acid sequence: CASRRAITAGRQETQYF.

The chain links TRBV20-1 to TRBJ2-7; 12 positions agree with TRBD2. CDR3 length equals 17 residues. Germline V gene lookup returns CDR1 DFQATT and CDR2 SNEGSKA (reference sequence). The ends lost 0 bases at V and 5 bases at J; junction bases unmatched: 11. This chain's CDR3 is CSARDGTSGGKGHEQYF. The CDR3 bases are TGCAGTGCTAGAGATGGAACTAGCGGGGGGAAAGGCCACGAGCAGTACTTC.